The source of this T cell receptor (beta chain) is a study of cytomegalovirus exposure and HLA in healthy donors. Findings and limits, study-wide: Reportedly, cytomegalovirus status was diagnosed with high sensitivity and specificity. A list of around 150 TCR beta chains associated with cytomegalovirus was given. A few of the chains that were CMV-associated were confirmed in vitro to be specific for CMV antigens.

Sequencing was performed with immunoSEQ multiplex PCR; in TCRdb, only in-frame clones are kept and a portion is missing. The sample yields 100,000 to 150,000 clones, roughly nine tenths seen once. This CDR3 contains 12 residues. The germline V gene has CDR1 SEHNR and CDR2 FQNEAQ (reference sequence). V was trimmed by 3 bases and J by 4 bases, leaving 4 bases between them. Worth noting for this clone: The antigen is unknown. This same CDR3 is encoded by further DNA sequences in the sample.

The source material was PBMCs. The sequence was collected from a woman younger than 35 in good health and CMV-seronegative. The chain carries TRBV7-9 and TRBJ2-1; D is undetermined. The CDR3 bases are TGTGCCAGCAGCTTGAGTTACAATGAGCAGTTCTTC. This sequence encodes CASSLSYNEQFF. Variable domain in full (rest from reference TRBV7-9 and TRBJ2-1): DTGVSQNPRHKITKRGQNVTFRCDPISEHNRLYWYRQTLGQGPEFLTYFQNEAQLEKSRLLSDRFSAERPKGSFSTLEIQRTEQGDSAMYLCASSLSYNEQFFGPGTRLTVL.